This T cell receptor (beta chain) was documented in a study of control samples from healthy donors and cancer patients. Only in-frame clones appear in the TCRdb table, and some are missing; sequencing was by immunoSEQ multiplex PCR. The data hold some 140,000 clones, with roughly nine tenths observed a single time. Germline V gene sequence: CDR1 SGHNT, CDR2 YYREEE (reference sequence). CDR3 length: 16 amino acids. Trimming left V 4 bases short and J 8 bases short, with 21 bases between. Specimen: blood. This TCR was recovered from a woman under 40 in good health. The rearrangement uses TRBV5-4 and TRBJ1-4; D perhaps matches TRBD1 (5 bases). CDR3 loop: CASSRGGSSLGEKLFF. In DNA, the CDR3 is TGTGCCAGCAGCCGGGGGGGGTCCTCCTTAGGGGAAAAACTGTTTTTT.